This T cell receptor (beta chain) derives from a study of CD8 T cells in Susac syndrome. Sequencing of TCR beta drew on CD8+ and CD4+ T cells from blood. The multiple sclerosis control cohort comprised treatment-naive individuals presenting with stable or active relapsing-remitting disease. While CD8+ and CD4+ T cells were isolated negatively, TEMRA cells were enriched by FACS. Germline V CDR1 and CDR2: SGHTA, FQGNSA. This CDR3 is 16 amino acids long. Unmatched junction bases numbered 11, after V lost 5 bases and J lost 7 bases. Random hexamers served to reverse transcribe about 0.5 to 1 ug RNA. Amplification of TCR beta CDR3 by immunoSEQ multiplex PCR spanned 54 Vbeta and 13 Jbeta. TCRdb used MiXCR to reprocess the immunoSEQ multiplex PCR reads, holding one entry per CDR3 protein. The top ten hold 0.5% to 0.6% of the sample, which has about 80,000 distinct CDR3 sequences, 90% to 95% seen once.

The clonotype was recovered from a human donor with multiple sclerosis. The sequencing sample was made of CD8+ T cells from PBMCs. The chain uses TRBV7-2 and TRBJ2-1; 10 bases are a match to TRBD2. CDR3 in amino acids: CASSKHSGRASNEQFF. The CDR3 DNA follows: TGTGCCAGCAGCAAACACAGCGGGAGGGCCAGTAATGAGCAGTTCTTC.